This entry is about one T cell receptor (beta chain). The method was immunoSEQ multiplex PCR; TCRdb's version includes in-frame clones alone and lacks a portion of them. The sample records about 110,000 clones, approximately 85% being singletons. Between the trimmed V and J ends, which lost 1 base and 1 base, there was a span of 8 bases. The CDR3 runs to 15 residues. Germline CDR1 SGHTA, CDR2 FQGNSA. The record originates from a study of T cell responses to AZD1222 COVID-19 vaccine. Material: peripheral blood, obtained on day 0 of MenACWY control vaccination. The chain is built from TRBV7-2 and TRBJ1-5; a possible D gene is TRBD1 (5 bases). The source of this sequence is an adult in good health. The CDR3 coding sequence is TGTGCCAGCAGCTTAGGGACACAGAGCAATCAGCCCCAGCATTTT. Amino acids: CASSLGTQSNQPQHF.